This TCR beta chain was identified in a study of cytomegalovirus exposure and HLA in healthy donors. Points from the study as a whole: Associated with cytomegalovirus, according to the listing, were about 160 TCR beta chains.

In the PCR, 60 Vbeta and 13 Jbeta primers were used. Sequencing was performed with immunoSEQ multiplex PCR; in TCRdb, only in-frame clones are kept and a portion is missing. The sample holds 200,000 or so clones, roughly four fifths seen once. Trimming left V 5 bases short and J 0 bases short, with 11 bases between. This CDR3 is built from 15 residues. Germline V gene sequence: CDR1 SGHTA, CDR2 FQGTGA. Turning to this clone: No antigen is known for it.

The J gene is TRBJ2-1, the V gene TRBV7-3; D gene uncertain. The sequence was obtained from a woman aged 35 to 49 in good health and CMV-seronegative. Specimen: PBMCs. The CDR3 loop reads CASSSDSYSYNEQFF. The CDR3 DNA reads TGTGCCAGCAGCAGCGACTCTTACTCCTACAATGAGCAGTTCTTC.